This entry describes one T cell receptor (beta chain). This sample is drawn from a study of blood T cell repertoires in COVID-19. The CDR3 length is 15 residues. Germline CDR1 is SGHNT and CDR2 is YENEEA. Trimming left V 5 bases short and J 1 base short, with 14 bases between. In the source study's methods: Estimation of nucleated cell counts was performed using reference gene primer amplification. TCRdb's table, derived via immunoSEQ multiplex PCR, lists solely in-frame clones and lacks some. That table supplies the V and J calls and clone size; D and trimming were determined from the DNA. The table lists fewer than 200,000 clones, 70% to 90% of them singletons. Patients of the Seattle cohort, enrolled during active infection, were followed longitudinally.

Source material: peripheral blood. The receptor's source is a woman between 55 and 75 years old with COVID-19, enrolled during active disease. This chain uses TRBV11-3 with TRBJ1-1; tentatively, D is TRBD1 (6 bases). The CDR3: CASSASRGANTEAFF. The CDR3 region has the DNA TGTGCCAGCAGCGCTAGCAGGGGCGCGAACACTGAAGCTTTCTTT.